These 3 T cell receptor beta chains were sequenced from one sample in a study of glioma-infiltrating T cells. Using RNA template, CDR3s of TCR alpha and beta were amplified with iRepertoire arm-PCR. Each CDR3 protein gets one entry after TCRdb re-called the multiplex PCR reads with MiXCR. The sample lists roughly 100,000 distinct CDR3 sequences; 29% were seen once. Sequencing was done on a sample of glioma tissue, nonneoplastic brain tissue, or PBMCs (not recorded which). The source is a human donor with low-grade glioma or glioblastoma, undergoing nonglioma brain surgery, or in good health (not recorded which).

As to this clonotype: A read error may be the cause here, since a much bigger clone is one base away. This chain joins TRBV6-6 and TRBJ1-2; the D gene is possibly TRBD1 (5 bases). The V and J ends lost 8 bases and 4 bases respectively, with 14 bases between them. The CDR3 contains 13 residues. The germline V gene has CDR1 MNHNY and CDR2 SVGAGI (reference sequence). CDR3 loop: CASLGGTSYGYTF. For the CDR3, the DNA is TGTGCCAGCCTGGGGGGAACGAGCTATGGCTACACCTTC.

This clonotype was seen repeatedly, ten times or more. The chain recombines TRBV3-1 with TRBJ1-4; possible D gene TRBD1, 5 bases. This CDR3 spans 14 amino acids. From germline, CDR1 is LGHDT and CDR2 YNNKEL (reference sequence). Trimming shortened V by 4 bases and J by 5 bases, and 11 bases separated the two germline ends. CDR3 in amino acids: CASSRSGANEKLFF. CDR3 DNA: TGTGCCAGCAGCCGAAGTGGGGCGAATGAAAAACTGTTTTTT.

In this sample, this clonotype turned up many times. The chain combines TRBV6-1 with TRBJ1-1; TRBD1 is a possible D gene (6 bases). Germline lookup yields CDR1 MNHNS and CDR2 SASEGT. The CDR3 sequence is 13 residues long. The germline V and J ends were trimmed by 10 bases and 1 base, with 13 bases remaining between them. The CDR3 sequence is CATYMTGNTEAFF. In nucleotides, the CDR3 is TGTGCCACCTATATGACAGGGAACACTGAAGCTTTCTTT.